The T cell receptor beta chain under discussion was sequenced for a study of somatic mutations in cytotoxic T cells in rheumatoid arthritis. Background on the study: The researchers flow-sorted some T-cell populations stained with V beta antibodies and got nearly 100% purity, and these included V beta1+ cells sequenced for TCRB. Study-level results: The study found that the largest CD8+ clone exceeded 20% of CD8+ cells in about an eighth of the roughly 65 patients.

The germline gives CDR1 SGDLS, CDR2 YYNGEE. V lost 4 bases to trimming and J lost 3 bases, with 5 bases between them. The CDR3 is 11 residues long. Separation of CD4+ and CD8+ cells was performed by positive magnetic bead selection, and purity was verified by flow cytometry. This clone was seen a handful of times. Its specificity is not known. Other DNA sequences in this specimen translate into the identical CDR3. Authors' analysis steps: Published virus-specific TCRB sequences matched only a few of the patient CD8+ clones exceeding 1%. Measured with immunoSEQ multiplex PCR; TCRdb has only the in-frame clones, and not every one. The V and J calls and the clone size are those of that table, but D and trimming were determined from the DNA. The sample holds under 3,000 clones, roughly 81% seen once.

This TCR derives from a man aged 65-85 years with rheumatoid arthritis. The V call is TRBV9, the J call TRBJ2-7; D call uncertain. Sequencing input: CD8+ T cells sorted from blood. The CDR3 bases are TGTGCCAGCAGCTCGGGCTACGAGCAGTACTTC. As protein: CASSSGYEQYF.